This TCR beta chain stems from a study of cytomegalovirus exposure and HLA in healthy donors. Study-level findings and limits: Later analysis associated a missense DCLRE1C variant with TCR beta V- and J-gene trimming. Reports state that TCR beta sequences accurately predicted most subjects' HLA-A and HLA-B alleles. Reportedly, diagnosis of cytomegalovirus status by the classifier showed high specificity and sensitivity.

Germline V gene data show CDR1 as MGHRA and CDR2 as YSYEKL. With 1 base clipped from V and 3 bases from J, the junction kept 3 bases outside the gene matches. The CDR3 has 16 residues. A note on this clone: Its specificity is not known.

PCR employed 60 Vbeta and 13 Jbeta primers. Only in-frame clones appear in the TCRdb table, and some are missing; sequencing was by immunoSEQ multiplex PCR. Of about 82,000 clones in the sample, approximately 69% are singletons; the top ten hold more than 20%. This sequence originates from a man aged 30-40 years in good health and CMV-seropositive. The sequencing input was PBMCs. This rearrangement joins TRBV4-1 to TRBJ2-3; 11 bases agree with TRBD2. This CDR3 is CASSQVPSGGTDTQYF. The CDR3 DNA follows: TGCGCCAGCAGCCAAGTCCCTAGCGGGGGGACAGATACGCAGTATTTT.